In its sample, the clone carrying this T cell receptor beta chain was seen a few times. The CDR3 consists of 13 residues. CDR1 MDHEN and CDR2 SYDVKM come from the germline V gene. Trimming cost V 7 bases and J 7 bases, with 16 bases left between them. The data stem from a study of T cell responses to AZD1222 COVID-19 vaccine. Clones were sequenced by immunoSEQ multiplex PCR, and TCRdb holds only the in-frame ones, with some missing. The table includes 70,000 to 90,000 clones, roughly 88% detected once. The receptor was isolated from an adult in good health. The chain recombines TRBV28 with TRBJ1-2; tentatively, D is TRBD1 (6 bases). Sequenced here: peripheral blood, sampled on day 0 of AZD1222 vaccination. The CDR3 is CASTRTGAGGYTF. The CDR3 nucleotides are TGTGCCAGCACTCGCACGGGGGCGGGTGGCTACACCTTC.